This TCR beta chain was identified during a study of blood T cell repertoires in COVID-19. Overall study: The study drew acute and convalescent COVID-19 samples from the United States, Italy and Spain. PBMCs, B-cell-depleted T cells, or T cells were the source of the cDNA or gDNA that made up the material.

The V end lost 10 bases, the J end lost 1 base, and 15 bases lay between the germline ends. The CDR3 is 14 residues long. Germline V gives CDR1 KGHDR, CDR2 SFDVKD. The study drew participants aged about 18 to 95 years from about two dozen US areas. Under the authors' procedure: Nucleated cell counts were estimated from reference gene primer amplification. Here immunoSEQ multiplex PCR was the method, and the copy in TCRdb shows in-frame clones only, minus some. That table supplies the V and J calls and clone size; D and trimming were determined from the DNA. The repertoire includes under 200,000 clones, roughly 87% of them detected once, and 6% to 7.5% sits in the top ten.

This TCR came from a woman in her forties or fifties who had recovered from COVID-19. Source material: PBMCs or T cells enriched from blood (not recorded which). The rearrangement links TRBV24-1 to TRBJ1-1, with a weak D call TRBD1 (6 bases). In DNA form, the CDR3 reads TGTGCCACTTCACCCGGGACAAAGAACACTGAAGCTTTCTTT. As protein: CATSPGTKNTEAFF.